This T cell receptor (beta chain) was captured by sequencing in a study of T cell responses to AZD1222 COVID-19 vaccine. Study findings and constraints: Spike regions recognized by vaccine-associated CD4 TCRs spanned the protein, led by 160-218 and 743-854. Baseline testing showed seropositivity in only a handful of AZD1222 recipients. Repertoires were sampled only after the peak T cell response.

Sequencing was performed with immunoSEQ multiplex PCR; in TCRdb, only in-frame clones are kept and a portion is missing. The table has under 150,000 clones, more than 85% seen once. This clone came up once. Its target is not known. The sequence came from an adult in good health. The source was peripheral blood, collected on day 0 of MenACWY control vaccination.

CDR3 protein: CASRRPGQTNYGYTF. DNA for the CDR3: TGCGCCAGTAGACGGCCGGGACAGACTAACTATGGCTACACCTTC. The chain is built from TRBV4-1 and TRBJ1-2; TRBD1 matches at 7 bases. The CDR3 runs to 15 residues. Losses at the gene ends were 9 bases for V and 0 bases for J; bases not matched to a gene: 10. Germline V gives CDR1 MGHRA, CDR2 YSYEKL.